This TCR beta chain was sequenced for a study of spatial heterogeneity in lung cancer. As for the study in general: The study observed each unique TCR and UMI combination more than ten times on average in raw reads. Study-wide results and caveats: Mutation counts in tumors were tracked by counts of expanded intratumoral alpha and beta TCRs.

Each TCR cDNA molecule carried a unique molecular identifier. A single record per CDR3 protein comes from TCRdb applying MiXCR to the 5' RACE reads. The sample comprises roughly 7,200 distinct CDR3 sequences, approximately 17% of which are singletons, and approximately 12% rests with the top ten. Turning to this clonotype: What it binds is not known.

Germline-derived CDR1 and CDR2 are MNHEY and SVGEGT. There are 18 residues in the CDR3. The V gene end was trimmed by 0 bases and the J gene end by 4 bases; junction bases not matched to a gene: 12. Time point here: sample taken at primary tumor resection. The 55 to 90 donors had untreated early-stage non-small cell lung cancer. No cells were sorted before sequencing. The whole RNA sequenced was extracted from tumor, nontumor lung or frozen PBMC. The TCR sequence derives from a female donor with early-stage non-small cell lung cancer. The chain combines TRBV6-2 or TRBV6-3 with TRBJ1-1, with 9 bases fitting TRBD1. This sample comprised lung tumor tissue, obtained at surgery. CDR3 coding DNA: TGTGCCAGCAGTTACTCGACCCACGCTATGGACAGGGGCACTGAAGCTTTCTTT. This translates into CASSYSTHAMDRGTEAFF.